These 2 T cell receptor beta chains were all obtained from the same sample, sequenced in a study of cytomegalovirus exposure and HLA in healthy donors. Vbeta (60) and Jbeta (13) primers were used in the PCR. Clones were sequenced by immunoSEQ multiplex PCR, and TCRdb holds only the in-frame ones, with some missing. The sample includes around 140,000 clones, roughly 79% of them seen just once. Sequenced input: PBMCs. These receptors all stem from a woman aged 40 to 49 in good health and CMV-seronegative.

The chain combines TRBV29-1 with TRBJ2-1; 8 nucleotides match TRBD1. The ends lost 7 bases at V and 6 bases at J; junction bases unmatched: 5. This CDR3 is 12 amino acids long. Germline CDR1 is SQVTM and CDR2 is ANQGSEA. Here the CDR3 reads CSGDRGGNEQFF. The CDR3 nucleotides are TGCAGCGGCGACAGGGGTGGCAATGAGCAGTTCTTC.

This clone appeared a few times. This chain uses TRBV28 with TRBJ2-3; 8 nucleotides line up with TRBD2. Germline CDR1 is MDHEN and CDR2 is SYDVKM. V shed 6 bases, J shed 1 base, and the junction held 6 bases outside the gene matches. CDR3 length: 15 residues. The CDR3 is CASSSGGARTDTQYF. Written as DNA, the CDR3 is TGTGCCAGCAGCTCCGGGGGGGCCCGCACAGATACGCAGTATTTT.